A selection of T cell receptor beta chains follows, all from one sample in a study of post-analysis software for immune sequencing data. TCRdb redid the calling of the PCR reads with MiXCR, one entry per CDR3 protein. The sample holds over 700,000 distinct CDR3 sequences, about 32% seen once. Sample: blood. The receptors here all came from a girl aged 10-17 years with multiple sclerosis. CDR3s include the opening cysteine and the closing phenylalanine or tryptophan. Each record gives: CDR3 length, V gene, D gene, clone size, J gene, CDR3 protein, CDR3 DNA. D genes are given only for firm matches. Clone size is shown for a subset of rows, as once, few, many or a class of expanded clone.

19	TRBV7-2	TRBD2	few	TRBJ2-7	CASSLRYWGASGKPYEQYF	TGTGCCAGCAGCTTGAGATATTGGGGGGCTAGCGGGAAACCCTACGAGCAGTACTTC
13	TRBV7-9	-	-	TRBJ2-1	CASSHRTGVEQFF	TGTGCCAGCAGCCACCGAACGGGGGTAGAGCAGTTCTTC
13	TRBV29-1	-	-	TRBJ1-1	CSVNTIRNTEAFF	TGCAGCGTTAACACCATCCGAAACACTGAAGCTTTCTTT
15	TRBV6-6	TRBD1	few	TRBJ1-2	CASSYPGRTGYGYTF	TGTGCCAGCAGTTACCCTGGCAGGACAGGGTATGGCTACACCTTC
17	TRBV20-1	TRBD2	-	TRBJ2-7	CSARDPLVSGRIYEQYF	TGCAGTGCTAGGGACCCCTTGGTGAGCGGGAGAATCTACGAGCAGTACTTC
13	TRBV7-2	-	many	TRBJ2-7	CASSRGQPYEQYF	TGTGCCAGCAGCCGAGGACAACCCTACGAGCAGTACTTC
13	TRBV13	-	few	TRBJ2-7	CASSLSLGREQYF	TGTGCCAGCAGCTTATCCCTCGGGCGCGAGCAGTACTTC
11	TRBV5-1	-	few	TRBJ1-2	CASSLGESYTF	TGCGCCAGCAGCTTGGGTGAAAGCTACACCTTC
14	TRBV29-1	-	-	TRBJ2-1	CSVDGGRDHNEQFF	TGCAGCGTTGATGGGGGGAGAGATCACAATGAGCAGTTCTTC
14	TRBV20-1	TRBD2	few	TRBJ2-1	CSAGLAGGKAEQFF	TGCAGTGCCGGACTAGCGGGGGGGAAGGCTGAGCAGTTCTTC
15	TRBV19	-	-	TRBJ1-5	CASSIVGATDQPQHF	TGTGCCAGTAGTATAGTAGGAGCTACCGATCAGCCCCAGCATTTT
20	TRBV6-1	TRBD1	few	TRBJ1-1	CASRRRNHEDRGSMNTEAFF	TGTGCCAGCAGGAGAAGAAACCACGAGGACAGGGGGTCCATGAACACTGAAGCTTTCTTT
14	TRBV28	TRBD1	-	TRBJ2-7	CASRRTGKSYEQYF	TGTGCCAGCAGACGGACAGGGAAAAGCTACGAGCAGTACTTC
17	TRBV5-1	TRBD2	-	TRBJ2-7	CASSWILLAGSYYEQYF	TGCGCCAGCAGCTGGATCCTACTAGCGGGGTCTTACTACGAGCAGTACTTC
15	TRBV10-3	-	-	TRBJ2-1	CAISESVRGDNEQFF	TGTGCCATCAGTGAGTCTGTTAGGGGAGACAATGAGCAGTTCTTC
17	TRBV28	TRBD2	-	TRBJ2-7	CASSLKERAGVRYEQYF	TGTGCCAGCAGTTTAAAGGAGCGAGCGGGAGTCAGATACGAGCAGTACTTC
16	TRBV6-2/TRBV6-3	-	-	TRBJ2-2	CASTYWGSTNTGELFF	TGTGCCAGCACCTACTGGGGGTCTACGAACACCGGGGAGCTGTTTTTT
15	TRBV5-1	TRBD2	-	TRBJ2-1	CASSIYGGAGYEQFF	TGCGCCAGCAGCATCTACGGGGGGGCCGGGTATGAGCAGTTCTTC
14	TRBV10-3	-	-	TRBJ2-7	CAISEVGRGYEQYF	TGTGCCATCAGTGAGGTGGGGCGAGGGTACGAGCAGTACTTC
17	TRBV4-2	-	-	TRBJ2-3	CASSQDVTTYSTDTQYF	TGTGCCAGCAGCCAAGATGTCACTACCTATAGCACAGATACGCAGTATTTT
11	TRBV20-1	-	few	TRBJ2-5	CSAVEVETQYF	TGCAGTGCTGTCGAGGTGGAGACCCAGTACTTC
14	TRBV5-1	-	-	TRBJ2-1	CASKPPSEAYKEFF	TGCGCCAGCAAACCCCCCTCGGAGGCCTATAAGGAGTTCTTC
13	TRBV29-1	-	-	TRBJ1-2	CSVDSGTLYGYTF	TGCAGCGTGGACAGTGGAACTTTATATGGCTACACCTTC
16	TRBV15	TRBD2	-	TRBJ2-3	CAASREPAGGPDTQYF	TGTGCCGCCAGCAGAGAGCCAGCGGGAGGGCCAGATACGCAGTATTTT
19	TRBV5-1	TRBD1	once	TRBJ2-2	CASSLLGTGKPANTGELFF	TGCGCCAGCAGCTTGCTCGGGACAGGGAAACCGGCGAACACCGGGGAGCTGTTTTTT
15	TRBV20-1	-	few	TRBJ2-3	CSAPVGGGPTDTQYF	TGCAGTGCCCCTGTCGGTGGCGGCCCCACAGATACGCAGTATTTT
16	TRBV12-3/TRBV12-4	-	few	TRBJ1-5	CASSRQVGEVGQPQHF	TGTGCCAGCAGTCGGCAAGTGGGGGAGGTGGGTCAGCCCCAGCATTTT